This TCR beta chain was obtained from a study of vaccination and CD4 T cells after COVID-19. At the Johns Hopkins FTIC core, DNA taken from cultured CD4+ T cells was sequenced by way of the Oncomine TCR Beta short-read assay. Researchers extracted genomic DNA from CD4+ T cells that had been cultured. In TCRdb, the PCR reads were re-called with MiXCR into one record per CDR3 protein. The table has under 25,000 distinct CDR3 sequences, more than 70% seen once; the top ten hold about 17%. On this clonotype: Its specificity is not known.

Treatment defined: approximately nine-day PBMC culture with coronavirus spike peptide pools or control peptides (ViraFEST assay). This CDR3 has 11 amino acids. V lost 2 bases and J lost 8, with 1 base in between. In germline, CDR1 is SGHTA, CDR2 FQGNSA. The sequencing here drew on CD4+ T cells from blood, cultured in vitro, taken after SARS-CoV-2 vaccination. The sequence derives from a human donor who received a COVID-19 vaccine. The chain employs TRBV7-2 and TRBJ1-6; D gene unclear. The CDR3 reads CASSLYSPLHF. CDR3 DNA sequence: TGTGCCAGCAGCTTATATTCACCCCTCCACTTT.